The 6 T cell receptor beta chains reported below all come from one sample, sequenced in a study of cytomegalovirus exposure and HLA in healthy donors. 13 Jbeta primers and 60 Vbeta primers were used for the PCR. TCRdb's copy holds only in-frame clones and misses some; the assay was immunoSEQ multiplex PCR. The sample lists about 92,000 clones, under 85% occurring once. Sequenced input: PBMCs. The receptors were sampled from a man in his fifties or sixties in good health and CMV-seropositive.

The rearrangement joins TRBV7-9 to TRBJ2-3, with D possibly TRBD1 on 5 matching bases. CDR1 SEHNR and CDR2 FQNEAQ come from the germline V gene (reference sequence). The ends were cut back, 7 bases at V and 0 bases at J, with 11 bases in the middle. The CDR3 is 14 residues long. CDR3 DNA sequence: TGTGCCAGCATGGACACAGCTAGCACAGATACGCAGTATTTT. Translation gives CASMDTASTDTQYF.

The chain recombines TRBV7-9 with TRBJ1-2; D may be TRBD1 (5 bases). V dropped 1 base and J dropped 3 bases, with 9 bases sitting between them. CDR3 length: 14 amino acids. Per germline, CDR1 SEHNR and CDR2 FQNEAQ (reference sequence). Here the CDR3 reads CASSLDGAHYGYTF. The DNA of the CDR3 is TGTGCCAGCAGCTTAGATGGGGCGCACTATGGCTACACCTTC.

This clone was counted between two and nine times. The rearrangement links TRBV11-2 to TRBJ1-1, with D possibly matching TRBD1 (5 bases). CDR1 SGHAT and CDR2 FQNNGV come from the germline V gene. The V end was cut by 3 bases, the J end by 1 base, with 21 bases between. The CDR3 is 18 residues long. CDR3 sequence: CASSLGGVASRENTEAFF. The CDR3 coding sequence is TGTGCCAGCAGCTTGGGGGGTGTAGCTTCTAGGGAGAACACTGAAGCTTTCTTT.

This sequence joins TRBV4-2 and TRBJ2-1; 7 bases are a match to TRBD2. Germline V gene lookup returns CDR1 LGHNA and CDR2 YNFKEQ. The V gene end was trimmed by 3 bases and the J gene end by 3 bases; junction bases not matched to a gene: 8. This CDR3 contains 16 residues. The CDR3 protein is CASSQEKRGYYNEQFF. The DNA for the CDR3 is TGTGCCAGCAGCCAGGAAAAGCGGGGCTACTACAATGAGCAGTTCTTC.

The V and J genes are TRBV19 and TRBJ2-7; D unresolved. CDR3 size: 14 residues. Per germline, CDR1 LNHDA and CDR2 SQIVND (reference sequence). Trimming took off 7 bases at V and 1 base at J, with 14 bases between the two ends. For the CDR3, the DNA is TGTGCCAGTACCCTCGACGGAGCATCCTACGAGCAGTACTTC. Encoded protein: CASTLDGASYEQYF.

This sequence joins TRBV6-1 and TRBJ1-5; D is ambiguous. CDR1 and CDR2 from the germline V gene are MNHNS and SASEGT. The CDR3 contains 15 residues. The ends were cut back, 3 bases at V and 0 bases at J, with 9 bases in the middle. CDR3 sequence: CASSEGEDSNQPQHF. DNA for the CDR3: TGTGCCAGCAGTGAGGGAGAAGATAGCAATCAGCCCCAGCATTTT.